What follows are 16 T cell receptor beta chains derived from one specimen sequenced in a study of T cell repertoires in ileal Crohn's disease. Measured with immunoSEQ multiplex PCR; TCRdb has only the in-frame clones, and not every one. The table shows around 6,000 clones, with over 75% occurring only once. Sequencing was performed on ileal tissue. The source of these receptors is an adult with Crohn's disease.

The V gene is TRBV5-1, the J gene TRBJ1-5, with D possibly being TRBD1 (5 bases). Germline V lookup: CDR1 SGHRS, CDR2 YFSETQ. The CDR3 is 15 residues long. V lost 1 base to trimming and J lost 5 bases, with 13 bases between them. The CDR3 protein is CASSLTGGSDQPQHF. The CDR3 bases are TGCGCCAGCAGCTTGACGGGGGGGAGCGATCAGCCCCAGCATTTT.

The chain combines TRBV21-1 with TRBJ2-1; the table gives TRBD2 as D, unverified against the DNA. TRBV21-1 is designated a pseudogene. CDR3 size: 16 residues. DNA of the CDR3: TGTGCCAGCAGCAAAGTTCTAGCGGGAGGGGAAAATGAGCAGTTCTTC. Its protein is CASSKVLAGGENEQFF.

V and J are TRBV2 and TRBJ2-7, with TRBD1 matching over 9 bases. The germline V gene encodes CDR1 SNHLY and CDR2 FYNNEI. The V segment lost 0 bases and the J segment 6 bases; nucleotides outside the gene matches: 6. This CDR3 has 15 residues. The CDR3 spells CASSEAGTGRAEQYF. The CDR3 DNA reads as TGTGCCAGCAGTGAAGCCGGGACAGGGAGGGCCGAGCAGTACTTC.

The V gene is TRBV11-2, the J gene TRBJ1-2, with D unclear. This CDR3 spans 12 amino acids. Trimming shortened V by 5 bases and J by 9 bases, and 13 bases separated the two germline ends. Per the germline V gene, CDR1 is SGHAT and CDR2 is FQNNGV. CDR3 amino acids: CASSLAQPSYTF. The CDR3 DNA is TGTGCCAGCAGCCTAGCACAGCCTAGCTACACCTTC. The whole variable domain, remainder taken from reference TRBV11-2 and TRBJ1-2, is EAGVAQSPRYKIIEKRQSVAFWCNPISGHATLYWYQQILGQGPKLLIQFQNNGVVDDSQLPKDRFSAERLKGVDSTLKIQPAKLEDSAVYLCASSLAQPSYTFGSGTRLTVV.

This clone appeared once. The rearrangement links TRBV15 to TRBJ1-4; TRBD1 is a possible D gene (6 bases). Trimming removed 0 bases from V and 8 bases from J, with 10 bases in between. This CDR3 contains 14 residues. Germline V CDR1 and CDR2: LNHNV, YYDKDF (reference sequence). The CDR3: CATSRDRGAEKLFF. In DNA, the CDR3 is TGTGCCACCAGCAGAGATCGGGGGGCCGAAAAACTGTTTTTT.

V and J are TRBV28 and TRBJ1-5; D not certain. Germline CDR1 reads MDHEN; CDR2 reads SYDVKM. V dropped 3 bases and J dropped 7 bases, with 13 bases sitting between them. The CDR3 totals 14 residues. The DNA for the CDR3 is TGTGCCAGCAGTTTTAATCCCCTCGTACAGCCCCAGCATTTT. Translation: CASSFNPLVQPQHF.

The rearrangement uses TRBV5-6 and TRBJ1-2; 8 positions agree with TRBD1. The CDR3 has 12 amino acids. Germline loops: CDR1 SGHDT, CDR2 YYEEEE. Losses at the gene ends were 0 bases for V and 10 bases for J; bases not matched to a gene: 2. For the CDR3, the DNA is TGTGCCAGCAGCTTGGGGACAGGGTACTACACCTTC. This translates into CASSLGTGYYTF. Supplemented by reference TRBV5-6 and TRBJ1-2, the full variable domain reads DAGVTQSPTHLIKTRGQQVTLRCSPKSGHDTVSWYQQALGQGPQFIFQYYEEEERQRGNFPDRFSGHQFPNYSSELNVNALLLGDSALYLCASSLGTGYYTFGSGTRLTVV.

This clone is large in the sample. The J gene is TRBJ1-2, the V gene TRBV11-2; no reliable D call. CDR3 length: 13 residues. Germline V CDR1 and CDR2: SGHAT, FQNNGV. The V and J ends lost 1 base and 3 bases respectively, with 6 bases between them. In DNA form, the CDR3 reads TGTGCCAGCAGCTTAGCCGGAGACTATGGCTACACCTTC. The encoded protein is CASSLAGDYGYTF.

The rearrangement joins TRBV7-8 to TRBJ2-7; possible D gene TRBD2, 6 bases. The ends were cut back, 5 bases at V and 3 bases at J, with 17 bases in the middle. Germline CDR1 reads SGHVS; CDR2 reads FQNEAQ. The CDR3 loop spans 15 amino acids. The CDR3 region is CASSLAGTDYYEQYF. Written as DNA, the CDR3 is TGTGCCAGCAGCCTCGCCGGGACTGATTACTACGAGCAGTACTTC.

This chain connects TRBV28 to TRBJ1-1; D is ambiguous. The germline V gene encodes CDR1 MDHEN and CDR2 SYDVKM. CDR3 length: 11 residues. V lost 6 bases, J lost 3 bases, and 5 bases lay in between. The CDR3 loop is CASSLYTEAFF. CDR3 DNA: TGTGCCAGCAGCCTTTACACTGAAGCTTTCTTT.

This clone was seen more than once but under ten times. V usage is TRBV19 and J usage is TRBJ1-5; TRBD1 matches at 9 bases. The CDR3 sequence is 17 residues long. From germline, CDR1 is LNHDA and CDR2 SQIVND (reference sequence). The junction had 9 bases not matched to a gene; V was cut back by 6 bases and J by 0 bases. CDR3 DNA sequence: TGTGCCAGTAGCAGAGGACAGGGGAAGTATAGCAATCAGCCCCAGCATTTT. It codes for CASSRGQGKYSNQPQHF. The full variable domain, in which reference TRBV19 and TRBJ1-5 provide the parts outside the CDR3, is DGGITQSPKYLFRKEGQNVTLSCEQNLNHDAMYWYRQDPGQGLRLIYYSQIVNDFQKGDIAEGYSVSREKKESFPLTVTSAQKNPTAFYLCASSRGQGKYSNQPQHFGDGTRLSIL.

The chain joins TRBV19 to TRBJ1-5; no clear D gene. The CDR3 runs to 13 residues. Trimming stripped 1 base from V and 7 bases from J, with 8 bases between. Germline loops: CDR1 LNHDA, CDR2 SQIVND (reference sequence). The CDR3 sequence: CASSIAGRQPQHF. CDR3 nucleotide sequence: TGTGCCAGTAGTATAGCGGGGAGGCAGCCCCAGCATTTT.

This chain joins TRBV6-5 and TRBJ2-5; 7 positions agree with TRBD2. The J segment lost 10 bases and the V segment lost 2 bases, leaving 7 bases of the junction unmatched. Germline V gene lookup returns CDR1 MNHEY and CDR2 SVGAGI. This CDR3 is built from 13 residues. As DNA, the CDR3 is TGTGCCAGCAGTTACGAGGGCGGGGGTAACCAGTACTTC. Protein: CASSYEGGGNQYF.

The J gene is TRBJ2-1, the V gene TRBV7-9; TRBD2 matches 11 bases. CDR3 length equals 15 residues. Trimming took 5 bases from V and 2 from J; bases not matched to a gene: 2. Germline V CDR1 and CDR2: SEHNR, FQNEAQ (reference sequence). As DNA, the CDR3 is TGTGCCAGCAGCGTTAGCGGGGGGGCCTACAATGAGCAGTTCTTC. Its translation: CASSVSGGAYNEQFF.

In nucleotides, the CDR3 is TGTGCCAGCAGCTTGAGCTACAGCAGAGCTAACTATGGCTACACCTTC. Translated, it gives CASSLSYSRANYGYTF. The chain links TRBV5-6 to TRBJ1-2; D ambiguous. The CDR3 sequence is 16 residues long. The V end lost 1 base, the J end lost 0 bases, and 13 bases lay between the germline ends. Germline V gene sequence: CDR1 SGHDT, CDR2 YYEEEE.

This clone has just a few counts. The chain is built from TRBV5-1 and TRBJ1-2; TRBD1 matches at 8 bases. V trimming: 2 bases; J trimming: 8 bases; junction bases outside the gene matches: 11. The CDR3 is made up of 15 amino acids. Germline V lookup: CDR1 SGHRS, CDR2 YFSETQ. CDR3: CASSLTPTGEQGYTF. The CDR3 DNA is TGCGCCAGCAGCTTAACCCCGACAGGGGAGCAGGGCTACACCTTC. Full variable domain (missing parts from reference TRBV5-1 and TRBJ1-2): KAGVTQTPRYLIKTRGQQVTLSCSPISGHRSVSWYQQTPGQGLQFLFEYFSETQRNKGNFPGRFSGRQFSNSRSEMNVSTLELGDSALYLCASSLTPTGEQGYTFGSGTRLTVV.